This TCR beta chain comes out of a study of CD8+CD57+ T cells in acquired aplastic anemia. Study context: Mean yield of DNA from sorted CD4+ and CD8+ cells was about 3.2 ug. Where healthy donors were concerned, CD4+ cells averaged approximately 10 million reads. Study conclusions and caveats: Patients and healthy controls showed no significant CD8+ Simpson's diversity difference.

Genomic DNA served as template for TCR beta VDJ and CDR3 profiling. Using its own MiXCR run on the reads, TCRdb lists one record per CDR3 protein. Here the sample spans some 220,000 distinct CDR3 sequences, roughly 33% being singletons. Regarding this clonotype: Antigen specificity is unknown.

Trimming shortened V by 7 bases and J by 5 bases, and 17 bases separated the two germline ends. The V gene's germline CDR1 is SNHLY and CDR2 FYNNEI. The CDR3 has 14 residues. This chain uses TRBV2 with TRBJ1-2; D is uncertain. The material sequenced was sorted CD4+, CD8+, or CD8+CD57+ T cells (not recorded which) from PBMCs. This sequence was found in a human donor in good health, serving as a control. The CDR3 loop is CASTIILTGYGYTF. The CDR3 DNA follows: TGTGCCAGCACCATTATATTAACGGGGTATGGCTACACCTTC.